This T cell receptor beta chain originates from a study of CD8 T cells in ankylosing spondylitis. Libraries for TCR beta were made by quantitative 5'-RACE with molecular barcodes. One entry per CDR3 protein, called by TCRdb with MiXCR from the 5' RACE reads. This sample has about 140,000 distinct CDR3 sequences, with more than 5.5% found just once. This clonotype showed up many times. Antigen unknown. V shed 4 bases, J shed 2 bases, and the junction held 14 bases outside the gene matches. This CDR3 region has 19 residues. CDR1 MGHRA and CDR2 YSYEKL come from the germline V gene. General study points: For ankylosing spondylitis blood, a TCR beta motif of fewer than 10 highly homologous variants appeared characteristic. As reported, disease-linked clones showed significant enrichment in matched ankylosing spondylitis synovial fluid. A CD8+ phenotype characterized the disease-linked clones, which were relatively rare in peripheral blood.

The chain carries TRBV4-1 and TRBJ2-3, with TRBD2 matching 11 bases. Input material: blood, either unsorted or a sorted T cell fraction (not recorded which). This TCR came from a female donor with ankylosing spondylitis or in good health (not recorded which). The CDR3 region has the DNA TGCGCCAGCAGCCTCGCCATTGCTAGCGGGGGGAGACACACAGATACGCAGTATTTT. Translated, it gives CASSLAIASGGRHTDTQYF.